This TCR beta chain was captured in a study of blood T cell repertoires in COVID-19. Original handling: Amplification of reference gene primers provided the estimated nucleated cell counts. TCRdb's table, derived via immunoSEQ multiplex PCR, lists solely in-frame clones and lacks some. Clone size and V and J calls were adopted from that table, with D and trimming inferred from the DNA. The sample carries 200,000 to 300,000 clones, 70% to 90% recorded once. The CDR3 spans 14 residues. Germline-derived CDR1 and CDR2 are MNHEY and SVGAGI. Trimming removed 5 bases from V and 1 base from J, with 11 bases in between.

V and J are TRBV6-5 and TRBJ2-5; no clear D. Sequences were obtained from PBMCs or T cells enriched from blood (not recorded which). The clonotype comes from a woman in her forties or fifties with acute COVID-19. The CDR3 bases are TGTGCCAGCAGTCTCTCGAGCTTCCAAGAGACCCAGTACTTC. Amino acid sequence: CASSLSSFQETQYF.